This T cell receptor beta chain was found in a study of cytomegalovirus exposure and HLA in healthy donors. Broader study findings: Most likely, a cluster of highly shared sequence variants arose as a sequencing artifact.

A remark on this clone: Its antigen is unknown.

PCR used 60 Vbeta primers and 13 Jbeta primers. Only in-frame clones appear in the TCRdb table, and some are missing; sequencing was by immunoSEQ multiplex PCR. The sample has approximately 120,000 clones; roughly 82% are singletons. The clonotype comes from a man between 35 and 55 years old in good health and CMV-seropositive. The sample consisted of PBMCs.

DNA for the CDR3: TGTGCCAGCAGCTTAGCGGTAAGGGGCCGGTTCGATTACTCCTACGAGCAGTACTTC. It translates to CASSLAVRGRFDYSYEQYF. The gene calls are TRBV7-9 and TRBJ2-7, with a weak D call TRBD1 (5 bases). V was cut by 0 bases and J by 0 bases, with 21 bases left in between. CDR3 length equals 19 residues. The germline gives CDR1 SEHNR, CDR2 FQNEAQ (reference sequence). Full variable domain (rest looked up from reference TRBV7-9 and TRBJ2-7): DTGVSQNPRHKITKRGQNVTFRCDPISEHNRLYWYRQTLGQGPEFLTYFQNEAQLEKSRLLSDRFSAERPKGSFSTLEIQRTEQGDSAMYLCASSLAVRGRFDYSYEQYFGPGTRLTVT.